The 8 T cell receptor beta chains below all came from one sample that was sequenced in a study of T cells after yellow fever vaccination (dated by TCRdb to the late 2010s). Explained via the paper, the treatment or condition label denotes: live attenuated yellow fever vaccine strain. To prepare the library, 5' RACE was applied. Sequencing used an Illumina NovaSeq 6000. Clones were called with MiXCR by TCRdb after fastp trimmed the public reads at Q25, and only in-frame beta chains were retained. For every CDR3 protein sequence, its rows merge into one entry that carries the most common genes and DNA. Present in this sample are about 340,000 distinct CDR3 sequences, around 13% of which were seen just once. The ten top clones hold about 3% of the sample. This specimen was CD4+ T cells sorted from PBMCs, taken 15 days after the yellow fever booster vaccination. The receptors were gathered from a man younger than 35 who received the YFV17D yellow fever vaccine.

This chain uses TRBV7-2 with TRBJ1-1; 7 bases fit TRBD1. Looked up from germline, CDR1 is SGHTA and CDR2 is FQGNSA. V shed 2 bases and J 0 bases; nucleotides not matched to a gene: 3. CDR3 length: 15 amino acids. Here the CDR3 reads CASSLYRGMNTEAFF. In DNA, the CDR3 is TGTGCCAGCAGCTTATACAGGGGAATGAACACTGAAGCTTTCTTT.

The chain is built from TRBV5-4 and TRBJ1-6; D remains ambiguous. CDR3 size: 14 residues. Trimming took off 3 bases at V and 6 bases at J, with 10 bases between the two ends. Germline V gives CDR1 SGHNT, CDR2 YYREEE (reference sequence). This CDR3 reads CASSSRATNSPLHF. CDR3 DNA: TGTGCCAGCAGCTCACGGGCCACTAATTCACCCCTCCACTTT.

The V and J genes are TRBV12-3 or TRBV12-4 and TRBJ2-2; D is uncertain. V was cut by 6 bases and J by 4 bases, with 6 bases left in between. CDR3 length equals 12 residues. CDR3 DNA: TGTGCCAGCAGCCCCCCCACCGGGGAGCTGTTTTTT. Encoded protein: CASSPPTGELFF.

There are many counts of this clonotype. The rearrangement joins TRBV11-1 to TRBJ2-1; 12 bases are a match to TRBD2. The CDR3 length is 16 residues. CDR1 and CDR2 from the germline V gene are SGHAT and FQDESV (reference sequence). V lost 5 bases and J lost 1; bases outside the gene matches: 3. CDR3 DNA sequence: TGTGCCAGCAGCCCCCTAGCGGGGGGGTCCTACAATGAGCAGTTCTTC. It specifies CASSPLAGGSYNEQFF.

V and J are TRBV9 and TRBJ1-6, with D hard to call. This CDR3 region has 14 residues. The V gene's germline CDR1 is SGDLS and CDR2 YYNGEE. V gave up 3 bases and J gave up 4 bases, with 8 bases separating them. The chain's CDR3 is CASSGASYNSPLHF. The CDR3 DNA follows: TGTGCCAGCAGCGGGGCGTCTTATAATTCACCCCTCCACTTT.

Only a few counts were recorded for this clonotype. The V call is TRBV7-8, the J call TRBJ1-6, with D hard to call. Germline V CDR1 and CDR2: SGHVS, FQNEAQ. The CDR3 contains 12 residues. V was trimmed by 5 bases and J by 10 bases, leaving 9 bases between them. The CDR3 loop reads CASSPRLSPLHF. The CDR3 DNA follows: TGTGCCAGCAGCCCTCGATTGTCACCCCTCCACTTT.

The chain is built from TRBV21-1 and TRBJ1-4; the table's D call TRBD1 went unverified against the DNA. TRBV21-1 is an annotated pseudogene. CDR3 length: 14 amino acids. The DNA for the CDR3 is TGTGCCAGCAGCAAAGGAGGGACAGTGGACAAACTGTTTTTT. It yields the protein CASSKGGTVDKLFF.

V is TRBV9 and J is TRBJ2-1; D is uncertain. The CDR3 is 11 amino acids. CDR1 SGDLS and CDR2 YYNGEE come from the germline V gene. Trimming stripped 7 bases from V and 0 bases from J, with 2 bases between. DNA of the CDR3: TGTGCCAGCGGCTCCTACAATGAGCAGTTCTTC. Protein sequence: CASGSYNEQFF.